The sequence of this T cell receptor beta chain was determined in a study of monozygotic twins with inflammatory bowel disease. CDR1 and CDR2 from the germline V gene are SGHRS and YFSETQ. This CDR3 has 15 amino acids. Template switching incorporated UMIs with a 6-nucleotide sample barcode. From its re-call of the 5' RACE reads, TCRdb lists each CDR3 protein once, without DNA. The repertoire shows about 300,000 distinct CDR3 sequences; the top ten hold roughly 5.3%. Sampling involved one blood draw (less than 2.8 ml) for every donor. From whole blood, total RNA was isolated without any sorting of T cells.

This chain joins TRBV5-1 and TRBJ2-5. This clonotype was obtained from a human donor with ulcerative colitis or Crohn's disease, or a healthy co-twin of an affected twin (not recorded which). Material: blood. CDR3 region: CASSYLGVGQETQYF.